This paragraph reports one T cell receptor beta chain. Its antigen remains unidentified. CDR1 is LNHDA and CDR2 is SQIVND in the germline V gene (reference sequence). V lost 2 bases and J 5 bases, leaving 9 bases between the germline ends. This CDR3 spans 14 amino acids. Assay used: immunoSEQ multiplex PCR; TCRdb lists only in-frame clones, some missing. The sample shows about 8,600 clones, 88% of them seen only once. The data are from a study of stem cell transplantation in POMP-related autoinflammatory disease. Findings of the study overall: In PRAID patients, the number of distinct TRB V-J gene pairings was restricted.

The chain couples TRBV19 to TRBJ2-2; no clear D. The source is a human patient with POMP-related autoinflammation and immune dysregulation (PRAID). T cells may partly derive from the graft donor. Sequences were derived from CD8+ T cells from PBMCs, sampled after stem cell transplantation. For the CDR3, the DNA is TGTGCCAGTAGTATAATGGGCCAGACCGGGGAGCTGTTTTTT. Translation gives CASSIMGQTGELFF.